The 10 T cell receptor beta chains below all came from one sample that was sequenced in a study of blood T cells in healthy people across ages (dated by TCRdb to the mid-2010s). Library preparation was by 5' RACE. Sequencing instrument: Illumina HiSeq 2500. A second PCR of about 6 to 12 cycles was run with a J-beta primer mix and a sample-barcoded 5' primer. TCRdb reworked the public reads: Q25 trimming with fastp, MiXCR clone assembly, productive beta chains retained. Each entry is one CDR3 protein sequence, shown with its most common DNA and genes. A total of about 640,000 distinct CDR3 sequences appear in this sample, roughly 50% of them only once. Of the sample, around 37% is held by the ten largest clones. The sequencing input was blood. The receptors were gathered from a man between 60 and 75 years old in good health.

The genes are TRBV12-3 or TRBV12-4 and TRBJ2-1, with 7 bases aligning to TRBD1. The CDR3 is 14 residues long. J lost 7 bases, V lost 5 bases, and 8 bases had no gene match. The CDR3 DNA sequence: TGTGCCAGCAGTCAACGAGGGACAGAGAATGAGCAGTTCTTC. Its translation is CASSQRGTENEQFF.

The J gene is TRBJ2-4, the V gene TRBV3-1, with 13 positions matching TRBD2. V gave up 4 bases and J gave up 11 bases; unmatched junction bases: 5. This CDR3 has 14 amino acids. Per the germline V gene, CDR1 is LGHDT and CDR2 is YNNKEL (reference sequence). The CDR3 spells CASSLGLAGTLQYF. CDR3 bases: TGTGCCAGCAGCCTGGGACTAGCGGGGACCCTTCAGTACTTC.

In nucleotides, the CDR3 is TGTGCCAGCAGGAGAGATGGACAGGGGGCGCGCGAGCAGTACTTC. It codes for CASRRDGQGAREQYF. V is TRBV6-1 and J is TRBJ2-7; TRBD1 aligns across 11 bases. Germline CDR1 reads MNHNS; CDR2 reads SASEGT. The CDR3 has 15 amino acids. With 6 bases clipped from V and 6 bases from J, the junction kept 10 bases outside the gene matches.

This clonotype occurred a few times. The V call is TRBV14, the J call TRBJ2-7, with 10 bases aligning to TRBD2. The DNA end favors TRBJ2-5, so the J call may be wrong. From germline, CDR1 is SGHDN and CDR2 FVKESK. CDR3 length: 14 amino acids. The CDR3, as DNA: TGTGCCAGCAGCCAACGGACTAGCGGTGAGACCCAGTACTTC. It codes for CASSQRTSGETQYF.

The chain carries TRBV25-1 and TRBJ1-2; the D is unclear. The germline V gene has CDR1 MGHDK and CDR2 SYGVNS. The CDR3 contains 13 residues. Between the trimmed V and J ends, which lost 6 bases and 7 bases, there was a span of 15 bases. This CDR3 is CASRGRRDAGYTF. The CDR3 coding sequence is TGTGCCAGCAGAGGCCGGAGGGATGCTGGCTACACCTTC.

The chain couples TRBV3-1 to TRBJ1-2, with D maybe TRBD1 (5 bases). Between the trimmed V and J ends, which lost 3 bases and 6 bases, there was a span of 17 bases. Germline V gives CDR1 LGHDT, CDR2 YNNKEL (reference sequence). The CDR3 length is 15 residues. The CDR3 DNA follows: TGTGCCAGCAGCCAGCCCCGGCAGGGTTTTAATGGCTACACCTTC. Translated, it gives CASSQPRQGFNGYTF.

The V and J genes are TRBV5-5 and TRBJ2-1, with D possibly called TRBD1 or TRBD2 (7 bases each). CDR1 SGHKS and CDR2 YYEKEE come from the germline V gene (reference sequence). The V end was cut by 8 bases, the J end by 0 bases, with 12 bases between. CDR3 length: 14 amino acids. CDR3 nucleotide sequence: TGTGCCAGGCAGGGGGGGAGCTCCTACAATGAGCAGTTCTTC. Translating it yields CARQGGSSYNEQFF.

This clonotype was counted only a few times. The chain couples TRBV27 to TRBJ2-7; 7 positions agree with TRBD1. The CDR3 spans 14 residues. With 3 bases clipped from V and 3 bases from J, the junction kept 5 bases outside the gene matches. Germline assignment: CDR1 MNHEY and CDR2 SMNVEV (reference sequence). CDR3 amino acids: CASSFRTGVYEQYF. CDR3 coding DNA: TGTGCCAGCAGTTTTCGGACAGGAGTCTACGAGCAGTACTTC.

This clonotype was observed a handful of times. The gene calls are TRBV18 and TRBJ2-1, with 10 bases identical to TRBD2. V lost 3 bases and J lost 5; bases outside the gene matches: 4. The germline gives CDR1 KGHSH, CDR2 LQKENI. This CDR3 spans 15 amino acids. The CDR3 DNA is TGTGCCAGCTCACCTCTAGCGGGGGCCCACAATGAGCAGTTCTTC. It translates to CASSPLAGAHNEQFF.

This clonotype was seen many times. The chain recombines TRBV5-1 with TRBJ2-5; possibly TRBD1 for D (5 bases). This CDR3 spans 15 amino acids. Trimming cost V 3 bases and J 2 bases, with 14 bases left between them. Looked up from germline, CDR1 is SGHRS and CDR2 is YFSETQ. The DNA of the CDR3 is TGCGCCAGCAGCTGGGGCGACACTGTTCAAGAGACCCAGTACTTC. Translated: CASSWGDTVQETQYF.